The rows below give T cell receptor beta chains drawn from one sample of a study of blood T cell repertoires in COVID-19. Some clones are missing from TCRdb's copy, which holds only in-frame ones; the method was immunoSEQ multiplex PCR. Found here are around 85,000 clones, more than 85% of them singletons; the top ten hold 1% to 1.5%. Sequencing was carried out using PBMCs or T cells enriched from blood (not recorded which). Source of these receptors: a woman in her forties or fifties with acute COVID-19. Each CDR3 is given with its conserved first and last residue. Fields, in order: J gene, D gene, V gene, clone size, CDR3 protein, CDR3 DNA. D genes are given only for firm matches. Only part of the rows carry a size: once, few, many, or a class if the clone is expanded.

TRBJ2-1	-	TRBV27	-	CASSSPSEAYNEQFF	TGTGCCAGCAGTTCACCTTCTGAGGCTTACAATGAGCAGTTCTTC
TRBJ2-1	TRBD2	TRBV28	-	CASSQREPKQFF	TGTGCCAGCAGCCAGCGGGAGCCGAAGCAGTTCTTC
TRBJ2-1	-	TRBV11-2	once	CASSLGLARNNEQFF	TGTGCCAGCAGCTTAGGATTAGCGAGGAACAATGAGCAGTTCTTC
TRBJ2-1	-	TRBV5-1	-	CASSRQYNEQFF	TGCGCCAGCAGCCGACAGTACAATGAGCAGTTCTTC
TRBJ2-5	TRBD2	TRBV7-2	-	CASGAWEGRETQYF	TGTGCCTCCGGAGCTTGGGAGGGCCGGGAGACCCAGTACTTC
TRBJ2-7	TRBD1	TRBV5-1	-	CASSYRGLDEQYF	TGCGCCAGCAGCTACAGGGGGCTTGACGAGCAGTACTTC
TRBJ2-7	TRBD2	TRBV18	-	CASSLSGSHSYEQYF	TGTGCCAGCTCACTCAGCGGGAGCCACTCCTACGAGCAGTACTTC
TRBJ1-2	-	TRBV7-8	-	CASSLYESTTYGYTF	TGTGCCAGCAGCCTTTACGAGTCGACAACCTATGGCTACACCTTC
TRBJ1-4	-	TRBV29-1	-	CSVRATNEKLFF	TGCAGCGTTCGGGCAACTAATGAAAAACTGTTTTTT
TRBJ1-6	-	TRBV4-2	-	CASGSGRLNLPLHF	TGTGCCAGCGGATCCGGGAGATTAAATCTACCCCTCCACTTT
TRBJ1-5	-	TRBV5-8	-	CASSFGAYSNQPQHF	TGTGCCAGCAGCTTTGGGGCCTATAGCAATCAGCCCCAGCATTTT
TRBJ2-5	TRBD2	TRBV24-1	-	CATSDSRLAGVMETQYF	TGTGCCACCAGTGATTCCAGACTAGCGGGAGTAATGGAGACCCAGTACTTC
TRBJ1-2	-	TRBV28	once	CASSFGQNYGYTF	TGTGCCAGCAGTTTCGGACAGAACTATGGCTACACCTTC
TRBJ2-1	TRBD2	TRBV12-5	once	CASGLTSGRIDEQFF	TGTGCTAGTGGCCTGACTAGCGGGAGAATCGATGAGCAGTTCTTC
TRBJ2-2	TRBD2	TRBV4-2	-	CASSRLSAGEVGELFF	TGTGCCAGCAGCCGTCTCTCAGCGGGAGAGGTCGGGGAGCTGTTTTTT
TRBJ2-1	TRBD2	TRBV5-1	-	CASSLAYETSAYNEQFF	TGCGCCAGCAGCTTGGCGTATGAGACTAGCGCGTACAATGAGCAGTTCTTC
TRBJ2-5	TRBD1	TRBV10-3	-	CAISAAADRVSRETQYF	TGTGCCATCAGTGCTGCCGCGGACAGGGTTTCGAGGGAGACCCAGTACTTC
TRBJ1-4	-	TRBV5-1	-	CATQRGAGRNEKLFF	TGCGCCACCCAGAGAGGAGCAGGGCGAAATGAAAAACTGTTTTTT
TRBJ2-1	-	TRBV6-5	-	CASRGLAGQYNEQFF	TGTGCCAGCAGAGGTTTAGCGGGACAGTACAATGAGCAGTTCTTC
TRBJ2-7	TRBD1	TRBV2	-	CASRGDSSYEQYF	TGTGCCAGCAGGGGGGACAGCTCCTACGAGCAGTACTTC
TRBJ1-1	-	TRBV20-1	-	CSASGRGRTSEGFF	TGCAGTGCTAGTGGCCGGGGCAGGACCTCGGAGGGTTTCTTT
TRBJ2-1	TRBD1	TRBV28	-	CATRQGAYNEQFF	TGTGCCACCAGACAGGGGGCCTACAATGAGCAGTTCTTC
TRBJ2-1	-	TRBV19	-	CASSLGQPNEQFF	TGTGCCAGTAGTTTAGGACAGCCCAATGAGCAGTTCTTC
TRBJ1-1	-	TRBV10-3	-	CAISLVPPAENTEAFF	TGTGCCATCAGCTTGGTCCCACCAGCGGAGAACACTGAAGCTTTCTTT
TRBJ2-1	TRBD2	TRBV5-1	-	CASSLVPTSGHSYNEQFF	TGCGCCAGCAGCTTGGTCCCTACTAGCGGCCACTCCTACAATGAGCAGTTCTTC
TRBJ1-6	TRBD1	TRBV18	-	CASSLDAGGGLLSSYNSPLHF	TGTGCCAGCTCACTAGACGCAGGGGGCGGCCTTCTAAGCTCCTATAATTCACCCCTCCACTTT
TRBJ1-2	TRBD1	TRBV18	-	CASSPDREVGYTF	TGTGCCAGCTCACCCGACAGGGAGGTTGGCTACACCTTC
TRBJ2-7	-	TRBV6-2/TRBV6-3	once	CASSYFGGPYEQYF	TGTGCCAGCAGTTACTTCGGGGGACCCTACGAGCAGTACTTC
TRBJ1-4	-	TRBV2	-	CASKGRGWEKLFF	TGTGCCAGCAAGGGCAGGGGCTGGGAAAAACTGTTTTTT
TRBJ1-2	TRBD1	TRBV6-5	-	CASSHRQGASGYTF	TGTGCCAGCAGTCACCGACAGGGGGCAAGTGGCTACACCTTC
TRBJ2-1	TRBD2	TRBV29-1	-	CSSGAGVDYNEQFF	TGCAGCTCCGGGGCGGGAGTCGATTACAATGAGCAGTTCTTC
TRBJ2-2	-	TRBV19	-	CASSIGQGMTGELFF	TGTGCCAGTAGTATCGGCCAGGGGATGACCGGGGAGCTGTTTTTT
TRBJ1-1	TRBD1	TRBV10-3	-	CAISWDSMNTEAFF	TGTGCCATCAGCTGGGACAGTATGAACACTGAAGCTTTCTTT
TRBJ2-3	-	TRBV18	-	CASSPTGMSTDTQYF	TGTGCCAGCTCACCGACCGGGATGAGCACAGATACGCAGTATTTT
TRBJ1-4	TRBD1	TRBV10-3	-	CAISETSKGQGNEKLFF	TGTGCCATCAGTGAGACTTCCAAAGGACAGGGGAATGAAAAACTGTTTTTT
TRBJ2-7	TRBD1	TRBV6-5	many	CASSPGQGSYEQYF	TGTGCCAGCAGCCCGGGACAGGGGTCCTACGAGCAGTACTTC
TRBJ2-7	TRBD2	TRBV5-1	-	CASSKTSGPSYEQYF	TGCGCCAGCAGCAAGACTAGCGGGCCCTCCTACGAGCAGTACTTC
TRBJ1-6	-	TRBV27	-	CASSLWSGNNSPLHF	TGTGCCAGCAGTTTATGGTCAGGGAATAATTCACCCCTCCACTTT
TRBJ1-1	TRBD1	TRBV2	-	CASNLDRGRGAFF	TGTGCCAGCAACCTTGACAGGGGGCGTGGGGCTTTCTTT
TRBJ1-3	-	TRBV27	-	CASSSGNTIYF	TGTGCCAGTAGCTCTGGAAACACCATATATTTT
TRBJ2-1	-	TRBV6-2/TRBV6-3	once	CASSYLRIGGPSSYNEQFF	TGTGCCAGCAGTTACTTGCGAATCGGGGGACCAAGCTCCTACAATGAGCAGTTCTTC
TRBJ2-3	-	TRBV2	once	CASRNPGAGSDTQYF	TGTGCCAGCAGAAACCCAGGAGCAGGGTCAGATACGCAGTATTTT
TRBJ1-5	-	TRBV4-2	-	CASSQSENQPQHF	TGTGCCAGCAGCCAATCGGAGAATCAGCCCCAGCATTTT
TRBJ2-3	TRBD2	TRBV7-2	-	CASSLVGGRGTDTQYF	TGTGCCAGCAGCTTAGTGGGCGGGAGGGGGACAGATACGCAGTATTTT
TRBJ2-4	-	TRBV6-1	few	CASSETTIAKNIQYF	TGTGCCAGCAGTGAGACAACGATAGCCAAAAACATTCAGTACTTC
TRBJ2-3	-	TRBV19	-	CASSIWSGDGTDTQYF	TGTGCCAGTAGTATCTGGTCGGGAGATGGCACAGATACGCAGTATTTT
TRBJ2-6	-	TRBV19	once	CASRHSFSGANVLTF	TGTGCCAGTAGGCACAGCTTCTCTGGGGCCAACGTCCTGACTTTC
TRBJ1-3	-	TRBV7-9	-	CASSFSLSGNTIYF	TGTGCCAGCAGCTTCTCACTCTCTGGAAACACCATATATTTT
TRBJ1-3	TRBD1	TRBV18	-	CASSNGQGGGNTIYF	TGTGCCAGCTCAAATGGACAGGGCGGTGGAAACACCATATATTTT
TRBJ2-3	TRBD1	TRBV5-1	-	CASSPGTGVTDTQYF	TGCGCCAGCTCACCCGGGACAGGGGTCACAGATACGCAGTATTTT
TRBJ2-2	-	TRBV5-1	few	CASSSENSHGGELFF	TGCGCCAGCAGCTCCGAAAACTCCCATGGCGGGGAGCTGTTTTTT
TRBJ1-1	TRBD1	TRBV29-1	-	CSVETGRTEAFF	TGCAGCGTTGAGACAGGGCGGACTGAAGCTTTCTTT
TRBJ1-1	-	TRBV24-1	-	CATRVETNTEAFF	TGTGCCACCCGGGTTGAGACGAACACTGAAGCTTTCTTT
TRBJ2-2	-	TRBV11-2	-	CASSHQTGSGGELFF	TGTGCCAGCAGCCATCAGACAGGCAGCGGCGGGGAGCTGTTTTTT
TRBJ2-7	TRBD2	TRBV28	-	CASRSLAGVSYEQYF	TGTGCCAGCAGATCTCTAGCGGGAGTCTCCTACGAGCAGTACTTC
TRBJ1-6	TRBD1	TRBV2	-	CASGQGALDGGSPLHF	TGTGCCAGCGGACAGGGGGCTTTGGATGGGGGTTCACCCCTCCACTTT
TRBJ2-1	TRBD1	TRBV7-6	-	CASSLGGQGDSYNEQFF	TGTGCCAGCAGCCTAGGGGGACAGGGTGATTCCTACAATGAGCAGTTCTTC
TRBJ1-4	TRBD1	TRBV5-1	-	CASSVGQFNEKLFF	TGCGCCAGCAGCGTGGGACAGTTTAATGAAAAACTGTTTTTT
TRBJ2-1	TRBD2	TRBV9	-	CASSVGPLLAGGPSSYNEQFF	TGTGCCAGCAGCGTAGGCCCCCTCCTAGCGGGAGGACCAAGCTCCTACAATGAGCAGTTCTTC